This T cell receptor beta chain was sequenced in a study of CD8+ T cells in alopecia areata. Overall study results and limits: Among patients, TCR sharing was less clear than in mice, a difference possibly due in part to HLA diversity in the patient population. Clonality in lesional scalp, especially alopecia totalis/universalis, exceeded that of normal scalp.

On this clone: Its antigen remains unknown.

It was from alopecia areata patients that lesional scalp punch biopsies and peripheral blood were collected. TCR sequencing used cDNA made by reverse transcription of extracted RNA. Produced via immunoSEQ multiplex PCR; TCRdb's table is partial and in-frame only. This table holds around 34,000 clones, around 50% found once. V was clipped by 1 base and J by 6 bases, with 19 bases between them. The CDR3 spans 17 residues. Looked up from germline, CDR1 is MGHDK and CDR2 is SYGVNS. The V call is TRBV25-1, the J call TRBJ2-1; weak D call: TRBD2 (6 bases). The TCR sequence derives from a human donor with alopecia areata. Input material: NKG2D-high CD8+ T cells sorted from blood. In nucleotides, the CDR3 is TGTGCCAGCAGTGAATCATGGGCGGGGCTTCGACCCAATGAGCAGTTCTTC. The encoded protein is CASSESWAGLRPNEQFF. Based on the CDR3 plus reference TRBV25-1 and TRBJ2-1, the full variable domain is EADIYQTPRYLVIGTGKKITLECSQTMGHDKMYWYQQDPGMELHLIHYSYGVNSTEKGDLSSESTVSRIRTEHFPLTLESARPSHTSQYLCASSESWAGLRPNEQFFGPGTRLTVL.